This is a list of T cell receptor beta chains from one sample in a study of regulatory T cells in long-lasting Graves disease. A single record per CDR3 protein comes from TCRdb applying MiXCR to the multiplex PCR reads. The sample includes 380,000 or so distinct CDR3 sequences, roughly 15% of them seen just once. These data were also filed under a second study, of T cells in Graves' hyperthyroidism and ophthalmopathy.

The sample here was peripheral blood mononuclear cells (PBMCs), taken at new diagnosis, from a patient treated with antithyroid drugs. The receptors here all came from a woman between 18 and 30 years old with Graves disease. The CDR3 runs from the conserved cysteine through the conserved F or W. Fields, in order: J gene, clone size, D gene, V gene, CDR3 DNA, CDR3 protein. The D gene is left open where the match is weak. Rows may omit the clone size; those that give it use once, few, many or a size class.

TRBJ1-1 | many | . | TRBV30 | TGTGCCTGGTCAGGGAGCGTCCGAACTGAAGCTTTCTTT | CAWSGSVRTEAFF
TRBJ2-2 | . | . | TRBV4-1 | TGCGCCAGCAGCCAAGGGAGGGGGGCGGGCGGGGAGCTGTTTTTT | CASSQGRGAGGELFF
TRBJ2-5 | many | TRBD1 | TRBV20-1 | TGCAGTGCTAGAGGGACAGGGATGGCAGAGACCCAGTACTTC | CSARGTGMAETQYF
TRBJ1-6 | many | . | TRBV30 | TGTGCCTGGAGTCAACCGGATTCACCCCTCCACTTT | CAWSQPDSPLHF
TRBJ2-7 | many | TRBD1 | TRBV20-1 | TGCAGTGCCCGGGACAGAACCTACGAGCAGTACTTC | CSARDRTYEQYF
TRBJ1-1 | many | . | TRBV9 | TGTGCCAGCAGCGTAGGTGGCAGGGAGAACACTGAAGCTTTCTTT | CASSVGGRENTEAFF
TRBJ1-5 | few | TRBD1 | TRBV28 | TGTGCCAGCAGTTTATGGGGAGGGGGCGTAGATCAGCCCCAGCATTTT | CASSLWGGGVDQPQHF
TRBJ2-3 | . | TRBD2 | TRBV19 | TGTGCCAGTGGAGCGGGAAACACAGATACGCAGTATTTT | CASGAGNTDTQYF
TRBJ2-1 | many | . | TRBV28 | TGTGCCAGCATTATCCCGGGACGAACCAATGAGCAGTTCTTC | CASIIPGRTNEQFF
TRBJ2-2 | many | TRBD2 | TRBV13 | TGTGCCAGCAGCCCAAGACTAGCGGGGACCGGGGAGCTGTTTTTT | CASSPRLAGTGELFF
TRBJ2-5 | many | . | TRBV20-1 | TGCAGTGCTAGTAGAGAGCACGGGGAGACCCAGTACTTC | CSASREHGETQYF
TRBJ2-3 | . | . | TRBV12-5 | TGTGCTAGTGGTTTGAGGCTGGGCACGGATGGCACAGATACGCAGTATTTT | CASGLRLGTDGTDTQYF
TRBJ1-1 | . | . | TRBV6-4 | TGTGCCAGCAGTGACACGACCAAGAACACTGAAGCTTTCTTT | CASSDTTKNTEAFF
TRBJ2-2 | many | . | TRBV4-1 | TGCGCCAGCAGCCAAGATCGGCGGGGGCTGAACACCGGGGAGCTGTTTTTT | CASSQDRRGLNTGELFF
TRBJ1-1 | many | . | TRBV29-1 | TGCAGCGTTGGTGGACATGGGAGGAACACTGAAGCTTTCTTT | CSVGGHGRNTEAFF
TRBJ2-2 | many | TRBD1 | TRBV11-2 | TGTGCCAGCAGCTTCAGGGGGCTTAGGGCCGGGGAGCTGTTTTTT | CASSFRGLRAGELFF
TRBJ2-7 | many | . | TRBV3-1 | TGTGCCAGCAGCCAAGTCCCTCCCGGTGGCAGTTCCTACGAGCAGTACTTC | CASSQVPPGGSSYEQYF
TRBJ2-1 | . | . | TRBV28 | TGTGCCAGCAGATCCAGTGTCGGTGGGCAGTTCTTC | CASRSSVGGQFF
TRBJ1-6 | many | . | TRBV28 | TGTGCCAGCTCCAACTCAACCTATCTTGAGAATTCACCCCTCCACTTT | CASSNSTYLENSPLHF
TRBJ2-1 | many | . | TRBV20-1 | TGCAGTGCTAGAGGGACAGTCAATGAGCAGTTCTTC | CSARGTVNEQFF
TRBJ2-1 | . | TRBD2 | TRBV6-4 | TGTGCCAGCAGTCTCTCTAGCGGGGGGGCCTTGAATGAGCAGTTCTTC | CASSLSSGGALNEQFF
TRBJ1-1 | few | . | TRBV7-8 | TGTGCCAGCAGCTTAGGGGGCGCGGTGACTGAAGCTTTCTTT | CASSLGGAVTEAFF
TRBJ2-2 | . | . | TRBV6-1 | TGTGCCAGCAGACAGCCGGGACAAGACACCGGGGAGCTGTTTTTT | CASRQPGQDTGELFF
TRBJ2-2 | few | TRBD2 | TRBV6-9 | TGTGCCAGCAGTTACGGACTAGCGGGAGGCCGAGACACCGGGGAGCTGTTTTTT | CASSYGLAGGRDTGELFF
TRBJ1-2 | . | . | TRBV29-1 | TGCAGCGTTGGTTGGGGGGACGACACCTTC | CSVGWGDDTF
TRBJ1-6 | few | . | TRBV20-1 | TGCAGTGCCACAAGCGGGAGCCTCTATAATTCACCCCTCCACTTT | CSATSGSLYNSPLHF
TRBJ2-2 | many | . | TRBV5-1 | TGCGCCAGCAGCGGCCGGATGGTGGAGATGGGGGAGCTGTTTTTT | CASSGRMVEMGELFF
TRBJ1-4 | . | TRBD1 | TRBV13 | TGTGCCAGCAGCCCCAAACAGGGGAAGGGGGATGAAAAACTGTTTTTT | CASSPKQGKGDEKLFF
TRBJ1-5 | few | . | TRBV6-1 | TGTGCCTCACGAGGGGGGCGGAATAGCAATCAGCCCCAGCATTTT | CASRGGRNSNQPQHF
TRBJ2-2 | few | TRBD1 | TRBV27 | TGTGCCAGCAGCGGGGACAGGGGTTACGGGGAGCTGTTTTTT | CASSGDRGYGELFF
TRBJ1-5 | . | . | TRBV15 | TGTGCCACCAGCAGGAGCAGTCTGGGCAATCAGCCCCAGCATTTT | CATSRSSLGNQPQHF
TRBJ2-7 | many | . | TRBV30 | TGTGCCTGGAGCCCTATTAGGGGGGGCGAGCAGTACTTC | CAWSPIRGGEQYF
TRBJ2-1 | many | TRBD1 | TRBV5-1 | TGCGCCAGCAGTCTGACAGGGGGCGATCCTAATGAGCAGTTCTTC | CASSLTGGDPNEQFF
TRBJ1-6 | many | . | TRBV3-1 | TGTGCCAGCAGCCTCGGGACCTATAATTCACCCCTCCACTTT | CASSLGTYNSPLHF
TRBJ2-2 | many | . | TRBV30 | TGTGCCTGCTACACGGGGGCAGGAGAAAACACCGGGGAGCTGTTTTTT | CACYTGAGENTGELFF
TRBJ2-4 | . | . | TRBV7-9 | TGTGCCAGCAGCTCAGGTTACAGGGACATTCAGTACTTC | CASSSGYRDIQYF
TRBJ1-5 | few | TRBD1 | TRBV6-1 | TGTGCCAGCAGACGCAGACGCCAGGGGGACAATCAGCCCCAGCATTTT | CASRRRRQGDNQPQHF
TRBJ1-1 | many | . | TRBV7-3 | TGTGCCAGCAACGAACAGGCGAACACTGAAGCTTTCTTT | CASNEQANTEAFF
TRBJ2-7 | many | TRBD2 | TRBV5-5 | TGTGCCAGCAGCTTAGGTCGTGGCGGGGGTACAGGCGAGCAGTACTTC | CASSLGRGGGTGEQYF
TRBJ1-2 | many | . | TRBV2 | TGTGCCAGCAGTGAAGTCCCCCCAGGGATGGGGTATAACTATGGCTACACCTTC | CASSEVPPGMGYNYGYTF